A single sample is the source of the 27 T cell receptor beta chains below, sequenced in a study of cytomegalovirus exposure and HLA in healthy donors (TCRdb year 2017). The library was produced with the immunoSEQ multiplex PCR assay. For the multiplex PCR, a mixture combining 60 forward primers for TCR Vbeta segments and 13 reverse primers for TCR Jbeta segments was used. Drawn from immuneACCESS, this table holds only the in-frame rearrangements with V and J called that TCRdb kept. Clones are partly lost; checked studies trace under half to an unresolved V gene and leave the rest unexplained. The sample includes 100,000 to 150,000 clones, with approximately 81% observed a single time. The top ten constitute 3.5% to 4.5% of the sample. The sequencing input was PBMCs. The receptors were gathered from a man between 18 and 29 years old in good health and CMV-seropositive.

The rearrangement joins TRBV29-1 to TRBJ2-5; 7 bases fit TRBD1. The germline CDR1 and CDR2 sequences are SQVTM and ANQGSEA. The CDR3 is 13 amino acids. J was trimmed by 4 bases and V by 4 bases; bases with no gene match: 6. The CDR3 bases are TGCAGCGTTGGACAGGGAGTGATAGAGACCCAGTACTTC. It translates to CSVGQGVIETQYF.

This chain joins TRBV29-1 and TRBJ2-1, with D possibly TRBD1 on 6 matching bases. The V gene's germline CDR1 is SQVTM and CDR2 ANQGSEA. The length of the CDR3 is 15 residues. The ends were cut back, 7 bases at V and 0 bases at J, with 16 bases in the middle. CDR3 DNA: TGCAGCGGATACGATGACAGGAGCTCCTACAATGAGCAGTTCTTC. Residues: CSGYDDRSSYNEQFF.

The CDR3 DNA reads as TGTGCCAGTAGGTCCAGGGTATACCCCTACGAGCAGTACTTC. Encoded protein: CASRSRVYPYEQYF. V gene TRBV19 combines with J gene TRBJ2-7; the D gene is possibly TRBD1 (5 bases). Germline assignment: CDR1 LNHDA and CDR2 SQIVND (reference sequence). V was clipped by 6 bases and J by 2 bases, with 14 bases between them. This CDR3 region has 14 residues.

This rearrangement joins TRBV6-5 to TRBJ2-7, with D possibly being TRBD2 (6 bases). The CDR3 has 14 residues. The germline V and J ends were trimmed by 2 bases and 6 bases, with 14 bases remaining between them. Per germline, CDR1 MNHEY and CDR2 SVGAGI. CDR3 amino acids: CASSYLGLPTEQYF. In DNA, the CDR3 is TGTGCCAGCAGTTACCTGGGACTTCCAACCGAGCAGTACTTC.

The V call is TRBV5-6, the J call TRBJ2-1, with a possible D match to TRBD2 (6 bases). The germline V and J ends were trimmed by 1 base and 9 bases, with 14 bases remaining between them. The CDR3 runs to 14 residues. CDR1 SGHDT and CDR2 YYEEEE come from the germline V gene. The CDR3 coding sequence is TGTGCCAGCAGCTTGTTGGTGGGAGGAATTGAGCAGTTCTTC. It yields the protein CASSLLVGGIEQFF.

The V call is TRBV10-1, the J call TRBJ2-3, with 7 nucleotides matching TRBD1. In germline, CDR1 is WNHNN, CDR2 SYGVQD (reference sequence). V lost 6 bases and J lost 2; bases outside the gene matches: 11. The length of the CDR3 is 16 residues. The CDR3 region is CASSARGFGDTDTQYF. DNA of the CDR3: TGCGCCAGCAGCGCCAGGGGGTTTGGGGACACAGATACGCAGTATTTT.

The chain combines TRBV19 with TRBJ1-5, with TRBD1 matching over 8 bases. This CDR3 has 17 residues. Germline trimming cut 6 bases from V and 8 bases from J; bases unmatched to any gene: 18. Germline V CDR1 and CDR2: LNHDA, SQIVND (reference sequence). The CDR3 sequence is CASSPRATPTGVEPQHF. CDR3 in DNA: TGTGCCAGTAGCCCTCGGGCCACTCCGACAGGGGTAGAGCCCCAGCATTTT. Complete variable domain (other parts from reference TRBV19 and TRBJ1-5): DGGITQSPKYLFRKEGQNVTLSCEQNLNHDAMYWYRQDPGQGLRLIYYSQIVNDFQKGDIAEGYSVSREKKESFPLTVTSAQKNPTAFYLCASSPRATPTGVEPQHFGDGTRLSIL.

The J gene is TRBJ2-7, the V gene TRBV5-5, with D perhaps TRBD2 (6 bases). V lost 3 bases, J lost 5 bases, and 18 bases lay in between. This CDR3 is built from 15 residues. Germline values: CDR1 SGHKS, CDR2 YYEKEE (reference sequence). CDR3 in DNA: TGTGCCAGCAGCTGGGTGGCGGGAAGGTTCGACGAGCAGTACTTC. Protein sequence: CASSWVAGRFDEQYF.

The rearrangement joins TRBV30 to TRBJ2-7; the D gene is possibly TRBD1 (5 bases). The ends were cut back, 0 bases at V and 5 bases at J, with 17 bases in the middle. This CDR3 is 15 amino acids long. From germline, CDR1 is GTSNPN and CDR2 SVGIG (reference sequence). The CDR3 nucleotides are TGTGCCTGGAGTGTACTTGAGGCAGGGTTGGACGAGCAGTACTTC. As protein: CAWSVLEAGLDEQYF.

The rearrangement uses TRBV4-3 and TRBJ2-1, with D possibly being TRBD2 (6 bases). Germline V gene sequence: CDR1 LGHNA, CDR2 YSLEER. V was shortened by 0 bases and J by 4 bases, with 13 bases between the two germline ends. CDR3 length: 16 amino acids. DNA for the CDR3: TGCGCCAGCAGCCAAGATACGGGACTCACGTACAATGAGCAGTTCTTC. It yields the protein CASSQDTGLTYNEQFF.

The CDR3 DNA reads as TGTGCCAGCAGTGTCTGGGACAGGAACACCGGGGAGCTGTTTTTT. Amino acids: CASSVWDRNTGELFF. This sequence joins TRBV2 and TRBJ2-2, with 7 bases that match TRBD1. Per the germline V gene, CDR1 is SNHLY and CDR2 is FYNNEI. V was pared by 4 bases and J by 1 base, with 3 bases of the junction left unmatched. The CDR3 contains 15 residues.

The rearrangement joins TRBV28 to TRBJ2-3; 10 nucleotides match TRBD1. The germline gives CDR1 MDHEN, CDR2 SYDVKM. The V segment lost 3 bases and the J segment 4 bases; nucleotides outside the gene matches: 4. The CDR3 covers 15 residues. This chain's CDR3 is CASSFSGQGSDTQYF. CDR3 sequence (DNA): TGTGCCAGCAGTTTTTCGGGACAGGGGTCAGATACGCAGTATTTT.

The chain has TRBV4-1 and TRBJ2-7, with D possibly TRBD1 on 6 matching bases. Germline assignment: CDR1 MGHRA and CDR2 YSYEKL. The V end lost 1 base, the J end lost 3 bases, and 13 bases lay between the germline ends. This CDR3 is 15 amino acids long. The CDR3 DNA reads TGCGCCAGCAGCCAAGTCAGGACAGAAGTCTACGAGCAGTACTTC. Residues: CASSQVRTEVYEQYF.

The gene calls are TRBV7-8 and TRBJ1-1; 8 bases are shared with TRBD1. This CDR3 spans 13 amino acids. Germline values: CDR1 SGHVS, CDR2 FQNEAQ. Trimming removed 3 bases from V and 11 bases from J; junction bases left unmatched: 8. CDR3 nucleotide sequence: TGTGCCAGCAGCTTCCCAGGGGGCCTGGGGGCTTTCTTT. Encoded protein: CASSFPGGLGAFF.

The chain links TRBV30 to TRBJ2-2, with D tentatively TRBD2 (6 bases). The germline V and J ends were trimmed by 0 bases and 7 bases, with 18 bases remaining between them. The CDR3 consists of 16 residues. The V gene's germline CDR1 is GTSNPN and CDR2 SVGIG (reference sequence). CDR3 nucleotides: TGTGCCTGGAGTGTACGCAGGGTTGCCGGGGGCGGGGAGCTGTTTTTT. Its protein product is CAWSVRRVAGGGELFF. Together with reference TRBV30 and TRBJ2-2, the CDR3 gives the full variable domain: SQTIHQWPATLVQPVGSPLSLECTVEGTSNPNLYWYRQAAGRGLQLLFYSVGIGQISSEVPQNLSASRPQDRQFILSSKKLLLSDSGFYLCAWSVRRVAGGGELFFGEGSRLTVL.

The genes are TRBV6-5 and TRBJ2-2; D is unresolved. This CDR3 has 14 residues. The germline gives CDR1 MNHEY, CDR2 SVGAGI. V was cut by 4 bases and J by 7 bases, with 13 bases left in between. The CDR3 DNA sequence: TGTGCCAGCAGTTGGGCCGCCACTGGCGGGGAGCTGTTTTTT. Translating gives CASSWAATGGELFF.

J is TRBJ1-6 and V is TRBV9; D uncertain. The CDR3 length is 14 residues. The germline V gene encodes CDR1 SGDLS and CDR2 YYNGEE. The V end was cut by 3 bases, the J end by 10 bases, with 14 bases between. The CDR3: CASSEGDTYSPLHF. DNA for the CDR3: TGTGCCAGCAGCGAGGGAGATACCTACTCACCCCTCCACTTT.

The gene calls are TRBV12-5 and TRBJ1-1; D is possibly TRBD1 (5 bases). CDR1 and CDR2 (germline): LGHNT, FRNRAP. The CDR3 consists of 18 residues. V was cut by 5 bases and J by 7 bases, with 29 bases left in between. CDR3 coding DNA: TGTGCTAGTGGTCGTAAAGCAGGGAATATGGCATTGATACATGAAGCTTTCTTT. It codes for CASGRKAGNMALIHEAFF. Variable domain in full (rest from reference TRBV12-5 and TRBJ1-1): DARVTQTPRHKVTEMGQEVTMRCQPILGHNTVFWYRQTMMQGLELLAYFRNRAPLDDSGMPKDRFSAEMPDATLATLKIQPSEPRDSAVYFCASGRKAGNMALIHEAFFGQGTRLTVV.

The J gene is TRBJ2-5, the V gene TRBV4-1; 10 nucleotides line up with TRBD2. The DNA end is a closer match to TRBJ2-7, so the J assignment may be wrong. Germline loops: CDR1 MGHRA, CDR2 YSYEKL. This CDR3 has 15 residues. CDR3 amino acids: CASSHRTSGSYEQYF. The DNA of the CDR3 is TGCGCCAGCAGCCACCGGACTAGCGGTTCCTACGAGCAGTACTTC.

The rearrangement joins TRBV7-2 to TRBJ2-7; a weak D match, TRBD1 (6 bases). The germline V gene encodes CDR1 SGHTA and CDR2 FQGNSA. This CDR3 comprises 15 residues. The V gene lost 2 bases and the J gene lost 2 bases, with 13 bases spanning the gap. The CDR3 protein is CASSLSLGDTYEQYF. Written as DNA, the CDR3 is TGTGCCAGCAGCTTAAGCCTAGGGGACACCTACGAGCAGTACTTC.

V usage is TRBV10-3 and J usage is TRBJ2-5; 11 nucleotides align to TRBD1. V was clipped by 4 bases and J by 5 bases; unmatched bases: 15. Germline V gene lookup returns CDR1 ENHRY and CDR2 SYGVKD. The CDR3 runs to 18 residues. This CDR3 is CAISGRNLGQGAVETQYF. The CDR3 DNA follows: TGTGCCATCAGTGGGAGAAACTTAGGACAGGGGGCAGTGGAGACCCAGTACTTC.

Comment on this clone: Other DNA variants within this sample encode the same CDR3. The chain links TRBV7-2 to TRBJ2-5, with D maybe TRBD2 (6 bases). V lost 5 bases and J 2 bases, leaving 12 bases between the germline ends. From germline, CDR1 is SGHTA and CDR2 FQGNSA. The CDR3 runs to 14 residues. The CDR3 DNA follows: TGTGCCAGCAGCCTCGGGGGAGATCAAGAGACCCAGTACTTC. This gives the protein CASSLGGDQETQYF.

V usage is TRBV14 and J usage is TRBJ2-1; 9 bases map to TRBD2. Per the germline V gene, CDR1 is SGHDN and CDR2 is FVKESK. The CDR3 contains 17 residues. The trim removed 2 bases at V and 4 bases at J, leaving 9 bases unmatched. Here the CDR3 reads CASSQRQAGGPYNEQFF. The CDR3, as DNA: TGTGCCAGCAGCCAAAGGCAAGCGGGGGGACCATACAATGAGCAGTTCTTC.

The chain employs TRBV18 and TRBJ2-1, with 12 nucleotides matching TRBD2. This CDR3 is built from 15 residues. Trimming cost V 0 bases and J 14 bases; bases outside gene matches: 8. Germline V lookup: CDR1 KGHSH, CDR2 LQKENI. The CDR3 loop is CASSPPGASGGAKFF. The CDR3 bases are TGTGCCAGCTCACCACCGGGGGCTAGCGGGGGGGCGAAGTTCTTC.

V is TRBV5-1 and J is TRBJ2-3, with 10 nucleotides matching TRBD2. Per the germline V gene, CDR1 is SGHRS and CDR2 is YFSETQ. Trimming took 0 bases from V and 3 from J; bases not matched to a gene: 10. The CDR3 has 18 residues. The CDR3 sequence is CASSLVFGKREGTDTQYF. In nucleotides, the CDR3 is TGCGCCAGCAGCTTGGTTTTCGGGAAGCGGGAGGGTACAGATACGCAGTATTTT.

The chain couples TRBV5-1 to TRBJ2-5; no firm D call. CDR3 length equals 14 residues. The germline V gene has CDR1 SGHRS and CDR2 YFSETQ. Trimming removed 4 bases at V and 2 bases at J, with 12 bases between. CDR3 coding DNA: TGCGCCAGCAGCCCGACACCTATACAAGAGACCCAGTACTTC. This codes for CASSPTPIQETQYF.

This clone occurred once. The chain has TRBV19 and TRBJ2-7, with TRBD1 matching over 8 bases. This CDR3 comprises 16 residues. Germline-derived CDR1 and CDR2 are LNHDA and SQIVND (reference sequence). V was clipped by 5 bases and J by 3 bases; unmatched bases: 12. The CDR3, as DNA: TGTGCCAGTAGTCCCCGGGGTGGGACAGGAAACTACGAGCAGTACTTC. Translated, it gives CASSPRGGTGNYEQYF.